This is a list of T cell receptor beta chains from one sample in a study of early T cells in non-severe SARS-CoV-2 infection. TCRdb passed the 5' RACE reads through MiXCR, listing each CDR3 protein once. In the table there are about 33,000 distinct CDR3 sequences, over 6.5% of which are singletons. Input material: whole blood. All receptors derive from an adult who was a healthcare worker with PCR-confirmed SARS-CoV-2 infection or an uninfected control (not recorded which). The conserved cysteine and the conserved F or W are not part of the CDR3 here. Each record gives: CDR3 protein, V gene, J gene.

CDR3: SARDFRGENTEAF
V: TRBV20-1
J: TRBJ1-1

CDR3: ASRSGPSSYNEQF
V: TRBV6-5
J: TRBJ2-1

CDR3: ASRSTAGTGIFYEQY
V: TRBV27
J: TRBJ2-7

CDR3: SAGGVVGNNQPQH
V: TRBV20-1
J: TRBJ1-5

CDR3: SARRTGTQPQH
V: TRBV20-1
J: TRBJ1-5

CDR3: SASFRGRVDEQF
V: TRBV20-1
J: TRBJ2-1

CDR3: SVDREQGNTEAF
V: TRBV29-1
J: TRBJ1-1

CDR3: ASSSTGKGETQY
V: TRBV5-4
J: TRBJ2-5

CDR3: ASSLRSAGGTDTQY
V: TRBV11-2
J: TRBJ2-3

CDR3: ASSYSEWGAETQY
V: TRBV6-6
J: TRBJ2-5

CDR3: ASSLTSGVTYEQY
V: TRBV5-8
J: TRBJ2-7

CDR3: ASSLGVSSGQETQY
V: TRBV7-9
J: TRBJ2-5